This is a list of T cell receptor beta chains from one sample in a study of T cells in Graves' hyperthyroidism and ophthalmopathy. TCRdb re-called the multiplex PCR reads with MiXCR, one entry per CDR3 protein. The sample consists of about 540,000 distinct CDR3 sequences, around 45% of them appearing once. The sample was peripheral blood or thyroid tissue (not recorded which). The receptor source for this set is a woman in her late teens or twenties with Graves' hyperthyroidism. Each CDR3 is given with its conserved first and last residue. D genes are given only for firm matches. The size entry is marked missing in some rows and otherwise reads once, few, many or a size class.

CDR3aa: CASSPQRMNEKLFF
CDR3nt: TGTGCCAGCAGCCCCCAACGGATGAATGAAAAACTGTTTTTT
j_gene: TRBJ1-4
abundance: few
v_gene: TRBV10-3
d_gene: -

CDR3aa: CASSIGEDSNSPLHF
CDR3nt: TGTGCCAGTAGTATAGGAGAGGATTCAAATTCACCCCTCCACTTT
j_gene: TRBJ1-6
abundance: -
v_gene: TRBV19
d_gene: -

CDR3aa: CASSLADGTNEKLFF
CDR3nt: TGTGCCAGCAGCTTGGCGGACGGGACTAATGAAAAACTGTTTTTT
j_gene: TRBJ1-4
abundance: few
v_gene: TRBV5-4
d_gene: -

CDR3aa: CASSGGVLYEQYF
CDR3nt: TGTGCCAGCAGCGGTGGGGTGTTGTACGAGCAGTACTTC
j_gene: TRBJ2-7
abundance: -
v_gene: TRBV25-1
d_gene: -

CDR3aa: CASSPPGRTWHEQYF
CDR3nt: TGTGCCAGCAGCCCCCCAGGGCGAACATGGCACGAGCAGTACTTC
j_gene: TRBJ2-7
abundance: many
v_gene: TRBV7-8
d_gene: -

CDR3aa: CATSDRTHNYGYTF
CDR3nt: TGTGCCACCAGTGACAGGACTCATAACTATGGCTACACCTTC
j_gene: TRBJ1-2
abundance: -
v_gene: TRBV2
d_gene: -

CDR3aa: CAISDYADSYEQYF
CDR3nt: TGTGCCATCAGTGATTATGCGGACTCCTACGAGCAGTACTTC
j_gene: TRBJ2-7
abundance: many
v_gene: TRBV10-3
d_gene: -

CDR3aa: CSARKDRNTEAFF
CDR3nt: TGCAGTGCTAGGAAGGACAGGAACACTGAAGCTTTCTTT
j_gene: TRBJ1-1
abundance: few
v_gene: TRBV20-1
d_gene: -

CDR3aa: CATSGEEGWDTEAFF
CDR3nt: TGTGCCACCTCTGGGGAGGAGGGATGGGACACTGAAGCTTTCTTT
j_gene: TRBJ1-1
abundance: many
v_gene: TRBV19
d_gene: -

CDR3aa: CASSESGTYYGYTF
CDR3nt: TGTGCCAGCAGTGAATCGGGGACCTACTATGGCTACACCTTC
j_gene: TRBJ1-2
abundance: -
v_gene: TRBV6-5
d_gene: -

CDR3aa: CASSLDVSYEQYF
CDR3nt: TGTGCCAGCAGCTTGGACGTCTCCTACGAGCAGTACTTC
j_gene: TRBJ2-7
abundance: few
v_gene: TRBV5-5
d_gene: -

CDR3aa: CASRERDLTQYF
CDR3nt: TGTGCCAGCAGGGAGCGGGACCTAACCCAGTACTTC
j_gene: TRBJ2-5
abundance: few
v_gene: TRBV12-3/TRBV12-4
d_gene: TRBD2

CDR3aa: CASSDRGNYGYTF
CDR3nt: TGTGCCAGCAGCGACAGGGGAAACTATGGCTACACCTTC
j_gene: TRBJ1-2
abundance: many
v_gene: TRBV12-3/TRBV12-4
d_gene: TRBD1

CDR3aa: CSVQYGTDNYGYTF
CDR3nt: TGCAGCGTCCAGTACGGGACAGATAACTATGGCTACACCTTC
j_gene: TRBJ1-2
abundance: once
v_gene: TRBV29-1
d_gene: TRBD1

CDR3aa: CSASHSGSPYEQYF
CDR3nt: TGCAGTGCTTCCCATAGCGGGAGCCCCTACGAGCAGTACTTC
j_gene: TRBJ2-7
abundance: -
v_gene: TRBV20-1
d_gene: TRBD2

CDR3aa: CASSPSVTGELFF
CDR3nt: TGTGCCAGCAGTCCCAGCGTAACCGGGGAGCTGTTTTTT
j_gene: TRBJ2-2
abundance: -
v_gene: TRBV9
d_gene: -

CDR3aa: CASRQRGPSETQYF
CDR3nt: TGTGCCAGCAGGCAGAGAGGGCCTTCGGAGACCCAGTACTTC
j_gene: TRBJ2-5
abundance: -
v_gene: TRBV2
d_gene: -

CDR3aa: CASSLGASGSLGELFF
CDR3nt: TGTGCCAGCAGCTTAGGGGCTAGCGGGAGTTTAGGGGAGCTGTTTTTT
j_gene: TRBJ2-2
abundance: -
v_gene: TRBV11-1
d_gene: TRBD2

CDR3aa: CASSLTQGNLDTGELFF
CDR3nt: TGTGCCAGCAGCTTAACACAGGGGAATCTCGACACCGGGGAGCTGTTTTTT
j_gene: TRBJ2-2
abundance: -
v_gene: TRBV11-2
d_gene: TRBD1

CDR3aa: CASSIHSGNTIYF
CDR3nt: TGTGCCAGTAGTATACACTCTGGAAACACCATATATTTT
j_gene: TRBJ1-3
abundance: -
v_gene: TRBV19
d_gene: -

CDR3aa: CAISHGTSEQYF
CDR3nt: TGTGCCATCAGTCATGGGACGAGCGAGCAGTACTTC
j_gene: TRBJ2-7
abundance: many
v_gene: TRBV10-3
d_gene: -

CDR3aa: CSATRRVGETQYF
CDR3nt: TGCAGTGCCACCCGTCGGGTAGGCGAGACCCAGTACTTC
j_gene: TRBJ2-5
abundance: few
v_gene: TRBV20-1
d_gene: -

CDR3aa: CATHDNTEAFF
CDR3nt: TGTGCAACACACGACAACACTGAAGCTTTCTTT
j_gene: TRBJ1-1
abundance: once
v_gene: TRBV15
d_gene: -

CDR3aa: CASRGLGRNTEAFF
CDR3nt: TGTGCCAGCAGGGGCCTGGGGCGGAACACTGAAGCTTTCTTT
j_gene: TRBJ1-1
abundance: -
v_gene: TRBV7-2
d_gene: -

CDR3aa: CATSDFTGTGQYF
CDR3nt: TGTGCCACCAGTGATTTTACAGGTACGGGGCAGTACTTC
j_gene: TRBJ2-7
abundance: many
v_gene: TRBV24-1
d_gene: -

CDR3aa: CASLGHTEAFF
CDR3nt: TGTGCCAGCTTAGGCCACACTGAAGCTTTCTTT
j_gene: TRBJ1-1
abundance: once
v_gene: TRBV25-1
d_gene: -

CDR3aa: CSVETGTANYGYTF
CDR3nt: TGCAGCGTTGAAACGGGGACAGCTAACTATGGCTACACCTTC
j_gene: TRBJ1-2
abundance: -
v_gene: TRBV29-1
d_gene: TRBD1

CDR3aa: CASRLQKGAEAFF
CDR3nt: TGTGCCAGCAGGTTGCAAAAGGGCGCTGAAGCTTTCTTT
j_gene: TRBJ1-1
abundance: -
v_gene: TRBV7-9
d_gene: -

CDR3aa: CASSQDVVQPQHF
CDR3nt: TGCGCCAGCAGCCAAGATGTGGTTCAGCCCCAGCATTTT
j_gene: TRBJ1-5
abundance: many
v_gene: TRBV4-1
d_gene: -

CDR3aa: CASSLGAIGGFGYTF
CDR3nt: TGCGCCAGCAGCTTGGGGGCCATCGGGGGCTTTGGCTACACCTTC
j_gene: TRBJ1-2
abundance: few
v_gene: TRBV5-1
d_gene: -

CDR3aa: CASSSGQGANQPQHF
CDR3nt: TGTGCCAGCAGCTCGGGACAGGGGGCGAATCAGCCCCAGCATTTT
j_gene: TRBJ1-5
abundance: -
v_gene: TRBV13
d_gene: TRBD1

CDR3aa: CSQSGTLPFEQYF
CDR3nt: TGCAGCCAATCCGGGACGTTACCCTTCGAGCAGTACTTC
j_gene: TRBJ2-7
abundance: -
v_gene: TRBV29-1
d_gene: -

CDR3aa: CASSKRTVLMNTEAFF
CDR3nt: TGTGCCAGCAGTAAAAGGACAGTCCTAATGAACACTGAAGCTTTCTTT
j_gene: TRBJ1-1
abundance: -
v_gene: TRBV2
d_gene: -

CDR3aa: CASSQDRQGPNYGYTF
CDR3nt: TGCGCCAGCAGCCAAGATCGTCAGGGGCCTAACTATGGCTACACCTTC
j_gene: TRBJ1-2
abundance: -
v_gene: TRBV7-9
d_gene: -

CDR3aa: CASSTDEKETQYF
CDR3nt: TGTGCCAGCAGCACGGACGAAAAAGAGACCCAGTACTTC
j_gene: TRBJ2-5
abundance: -
v_gene: TRBV7-6
d_gene: -

CDR3aa: CASLRGGSTEQYF
CDR3nt: TGTGCCAGCCTTAGGGGTGGGTCTACGGAGCAGTACTTC
j_gene: TRBJ2-7
abundance: -
v_gene: TRBV10-3
d_gene: -

CDR3aa: CASSTGLAAGELFF
CDR3nt: TGTGCCAGCAGCACTGGACTAGCGGCCGGGGAGCTGTTTTTT
j_gene: TRBJ2-2
abundance: -
v_gene: TRBV7-2
d_gene: TRBD2